A single sample is the source of the 19 T cell receptor beta chains below, sequenced in a study of blood T cells in healthy people across ages. Primed by a sample-barcoded 5' primer and a J-beta primer mix, a second PCR proceeded for about 6 to 11 cycles. From the 5' RACE reads, TCRdb called clonotypes with MiXCR, one entry per CDR3 protein. The sample comprises over a million distinct CDR3 sequences, 42% of which are singletons, and less than 8% rests with the top ten. Input material: blood. The receptor source for this set is a woman in her late teens or twenties in good health.

The rearrangement uses TRBV11-3 and TRBJ1-2; TRBD1 might be the D (5 bases). This CDR3 spans 16 amino acids. Per germline, CDR1 SGHNT and CDR2 YENEEA. V dropped 0 bases and J dropped 4 bases, with 15 bases sitting between them. In nucleotides, the CDR3 is TGTGCCAGCAGCTTAGATCGGGCAGGGTCGTCCTATGGCTACACCTTC. Translated, it gives CASSLDRAGSSYGYTF.

This clonotype was counted between two and nine times. This sequence joins TRBV7-2 and TRBJ1-2; D possibly corresponds to TRBD1 (6 bases). V was trimmed by 5 bases and J by 1 base, leaving 17 bases between them. Germline V gives CDR1 SGHTA, CDR2 FQGNSA. This CDR3 is built from 16 residues. In DNA form, the CDR3 reads TGTGCCAGCAGCCCTACCGGGACATTTCATAACTATGGCTACACCTTC. Translated: CASSPTGTFHNYGYTF. Full variable domain (rest looked up from reference TRBV7-2 and TRBJ1-2): GAGVSQSPSNKVTEKGKDVELRCDPISGHTALYWYRQSLGQGLEFLIYFQGNSAPDKSGLPSDRFSAERTGGSVSTLTIQRTQQEDSAVYLCASSPTGTFHNYGYTFGSGTRLTVV.

This clonotype was found once. The genes are TRBV5-5 and TRBJ2-5, with D possibly being TRBD1 (6 bases). This CDR3 is built from 14 residues. The V gene lost 2 bases and the J gene lost 14 bases, with 22 bases spanning the gap. Germline V gene sequence: CDR1 SGHKS, CDR2 YYEKEE (reference sequence). The CDR3 reads CASSLATGSTEQYF. CDR3 DNA: TGTGCCAGCAGCTTAGCTACAGGGTCCACTGAGCAATACTTC.

This clonotype has a count of ten or more. The V and J genes are TRBV29-1 and TRBJ2-1; 15 positions match TRBD2. Trimming cost V 2 bases and J 6 bases; bases outside gene matches: 8. CDR1 and CDR2 from the germline V gene are SQVTM and ANQGSEA. The length of the CDR3 is 17 residues. The CDR3 region has the DNA TGCAGCGTTGAAAAACGAGGACTAGCGGGAGGGCCCAATGAGCAGTTCTTC. Translated: CSVEKRGLAGGPNEQFF.

The chain joins TRBV7-2 to TRBJ2-1; unclear D gene. The J call may be wrong; the DNA end is better matched by TRBJ2-7. Germline V gives CDR1 SGHTA, CDR2 FQGNSA. The CDR3 length is 15 residues. Here the CDR3 DNA reads TGTGCCAGCAGCTTAGGAACGGCGGCGTACAATGAGCAGTACTTC. Protein product: CASSLGTAAYNEQYF.

The gene calls are TRBV3-1 and TRBJ2-1; 7 bases align to TRBD2. The CDR3 totals 15 residues. Germline values: CDR1 LGHDT, CDR2 YNNKEL (reference sequence). Trimming cost V 3 bases and J 12 bases; bases outside gene matches: 14. The CDR3 here is CASSQRGGAGIGQFF. The CDR3, as DNA: TGTGCCAGCAGCCAGCGGGGAGGAGCGGGAATCGGGCAGTTCTTC.

The genes are TRBV4-1 and TRBJ2-7, with unresolved D. The CDR3 loop spans 16 amino acids. V was pared by 0 bases and J by 1 base, with 13 bases between. Germline assignment: CDR1 MGHRA and CDR2 YSYEKL. CDR3 protein: CASSQDQEDRSYEQYF. The CDR3, as DNA: TGCGCCAGCAGCCAAGATCAAGAGGACCGGTCCTACGAGCAGTACTTC.

In the case of this clonotype: A read error may produce the germline difference seen at one junction end. This rearrangement joins TRBV4-1 to TRBJ2-3; no definite D call. Germline-derived CDR1 and CDR2 are MGHRA and YSYEKL. This CDR3 comprises 13 residues. The CDR3 nucleotides are TGCGCCAGCAGCCCGTTAGTTTTAGATGCGCAGTATTTT. Protein sequence: CASSPLVLDAQYF.

This sequence joins TRBV15 and TRBJ1-2, with D maybe TRBD1 (5 bases). This CDR3 spans 15 amino acids. Germline CDR1 LNHNV, CDR2 YYDKDF (reference sequence). V lost 0 bases, J lost 5 bases, and 13 bases lay in between. The CDR3 protein is CATSRDSQGPYGYTF. Written as DNA, the CDR3 is TGTGCCACCAGCAGAGATTCCCAGGGCCCTTATGGCTACACCTTC.

This clonotype showed up just a few times. The CDR3 DNA follows: TGCGCCAGCAGCTTGGGGATATATAACTATGGCTACACCTTC. It encodes CASSLGIYNYGYTF. V usage is TRBV5-1 and J usage is TRBJ1-2; D uncertain. Germline lookup yields CDR1 SGHRS and CDR2 YFSETQ. The CDR3 is 14 residues long. V was cut by 0 bases and J by 1 base, with 7 bases left in between.

This clonotype was picked up a small number of times. The chain uses TRBV7-2 and TRBJ2-5, with 8 bases identical to TRBD1. CDR1 and CDR2 (germline): SGHTA, FQGNSA. This CDR3 has 15 amino acids. The V and J ends lost 2 bases and 3 bases, in that order; junction bases with no gene match: 5. The CDR3 DNA reads as TGTGCCAGCAGCTTATCCTCGGACAGGGAAGAGACCCAGTACTTC. Protein product: CASSLSSDREETQYF.

The chain is built from TRBV24-1 and TRBJ1-2; perhaps TRBD1 as D (5 bases). This CDR3 is built from 14 residues. Germline lookup yields CDR1 KGHDR and CDR2 SFDVKD. Trimming took 4 bases from V and 3 from J, leaving 11 bases between them. CDR3 protein: CATSETGRDYGYTF. As DNA, the CDR3 is TGTGCCACCAGTGAAACAGGCCGGGACTATGGCTACACCTTC.

The rearrangement uses TRBV20-1 and TRBJ1-4; no reliable D call. Trimming left V 3 bases short and J 8 bases short, with 16 bases between. There are 14 residues in the CDR3. Germline V gene lookup returns CDR1 DFQATT and CDR2 SNEGSKA (reference sequence). CDR3 nucleotide sequence: TGCAGTGCTAGGGGCAGTCGGATGGGAGAAAAACTGTTTTTT. Its translation: CSARGSRMGEKLFF.

As concerns this clonotype: One end of the junction does not line up with germline, which may come from a read error. The chain links TRBV20-1 to TRBJ2-5, with 9 bases identical to TRBD1. The CDR3 runs to 15 residues. The germline gives CDR1 DFQATT, CDR2 SNEGSKA (reference sequence). CDR3 in amino acids: CSARDARQGVETQYF. CDR3 in DNA: TGCAGTGCTAGAGATGCCCGACAGGGGGTGGAGACTCAGTACTTC.

The chain uses TRBV27 and TRBJ1-5; D is ambiguous. Germline CDR1 is MNHEY and CDR2 is SMNVEV (reference sequence). CDR3 length: 16 residues. Trimming shortened V by 2 bases and J by 0 bases, and 11 bases separated the two germline ends. CDR3 coding DNA: TGTGCCAGCAGTTTAAGGGCGGCGAATAGCAATCAGCCCCAGCATTTT. Translated, it gives CASSLRAANSNQPQHF.

The chain is built from TRBV10-3 and TRBJ2-5; D uncertain. Germline V gives CDR1 ENHRY, CDR2 SYGVKD. The V end lost 0 bases, the J end lost 2 bases, and 10 bases lay between the germline ends. This CDR3 has 15 residues. The CDR3 loop reads CAISESSLPQETQYF. The CDR3 DNA reads TGTGCCATCAGTGAGTCTAGCCTGCCACAAGAGACCCAGTACTTC.

The genes are TRBV20-1 and TRBJ2-5, with D perhaps matching TRBD1 (6 bases). The J call may be in error: the DNA end matches TRBJ2-7 better. Germline CDR1 DFQATT, CDR2 SNEGSKA (reference sequence). This CDR3 contains 16 residues. The CDR3 sequence: CSARTASLSAGYEQYF. The CDR3, as DNA: TGCAGTGCAAGGACAGCTAGCTTGTCGGCCGGCTACGAGCAGTACTTC.

The chain recombines TRBV7-9 with TRBJ1-1; weak D call: TRBD1 (5 bases). CDR1 and CDR2 (germline): SEHNR, FQNEAQ (reference sequence). The V gene lost 6 bases and the J gene lost 2 bases, with 13 bases spanning the gap. The CDR3 length is 14 residues. This CDR3 is CASRPGQTNTEAFF. The DNA of the CDR3 is TGTGCCAGCAGGCCGGGGCAGACCAACACTGAAGCTTTCTTT. Full variable domain (outside the CDR3, taken from reference TRBV7-9 and TRBJ1-1): DTGVSQNPRHKITKRGQNVTFRCDPISEHNRLYWYRQTLGQGPEFLTYFQNEAQLEKSRLLSDRFSAERPKGSFSTLEIQRTEQGDSAMYLCASRPGQTNTEAFFGQGTRLTVV.

This clonotype turned up a few times. One base away lies a much larger clone, so this may be a sequencing read error. The V and J genes are TRBV20-1 and TRBJ2-7, with unresolved D. The CDR3 has 14 residues. Germline CDR1 DFQATT, CDR2 SNEGSKA (reference sequence). The V gene lost 0 bases and the J gene lost 7 bases, with 16 bases spanning the gap. The CDR3 here is CSARDGLGGNEQYF. The CDR3 DNA is TGCAGTGCTAGAGATGGTCTAGGCGGCAATGAGCAGTACTTC.